This record concerns one T cell receptor (beta chain) sequence. There is no known antigen for this receptor. No much larger clone exists at a distance of one base, and base qualities are not known. The immunoSEQ assay at survey resolution was used to sequence TCRbeta rearrangements from genomic DNA. The original methods were these. A lowest detectable productive clonotype frequency of 2.59 x 10-5 was observed in the TCR sequencing data. Only productive TCRbeta rearrangements, meaning sequences that were complete and in-frame, were kept for the analyses. The clonality of each sample was calculated as Simpson clonality in the immunoSEQ Analyzer version 3.0. Clones were grouped by frequency into very rare, small, medium, large (1-20%) or hyperexpanded (>20%) categories. Generation probabilities were estimated with OLGA 1.2.3, V-gene circos plots were generated with VDJtools, specificities were searched for in VDJdb, and CDR3 motifs were identified with GLIPH. The clones in this table, taken by TCRdb from immuneACCESS, are in-frame only. Not every clone is retained; where verified, under half of the shortfall comes from an unresolved V gene, and the cause of the rest is unknown. The D gene and trimming were derived from the DNA, and the V and J assignments and clone size from that table. For this sample there are about 24,000 clones; less than 80% appear just once. The top ten clonotypes cover about 0.6% of the sample.

This sample is part of a study of STAT5B mutations in CD4+ large granular lymphocyte leukemia (dated 2022 in TCRdb). Regarding the research as a whole: Among the healthy controls, the CDR3 'QG' motif was associated with a particular HLA allele. TCRbeta repertoires of CD4+ T-cell large granular lymphocyte leukemia patients were compared with those of healthy blood donors. Flow cytometry on FACSCanto II or FACSVerse confirmed that purified fractions exceeded 95% purity among lymphocytes.

Points the paper makes about the study in general: Main leukemic clonotypes were private to each patient, although around 24% of the main leukemic clonotypes were found at low frequency in the non-leukemic repertoires of other patients. TRBV06-family usage was enriched among the top patient clones (8/27) compared with healthy controls (2/35). The data were not HLA-matched, and the relatively small sample size could explain the higher clonality seen in CD4+ compared with CD8+ T-LGLL. Greater clonality appeared to be present in CD4-sorted patient repertoires than in healthy CD4+ repertoires, and the difference was retained after the putative leukemic clones were removed.

Buffy coats from roughly 40 blood donors, supplied by the Finnish Red Cross blood service, were used as healthy controls. All TCR-sequenced material derived from peripheral blood: patient blood samples and healthy donor buffy coats. Peripheral blood mononuclear cells were isolated by Ficoll-Hypaque gradient centrifugation. Magnetic purification was used to isolate CD4+ cells from the buffy coats of the healthy controls. Genomic DNA was extracted with the Gentra Puregene Cell and Tissue kit and quantified on a Qubit 2.0 fluorometer. Trimming costs V 6 bases and J 5 bases, and their ends lie 13 bases apart. The CDR3 spans 13 residues, from the cysteine through the phenylalanine. The retained sequence is limited to the CDR3, 39 bases, with the frame set at the first base. Sequences LGHNA (CDR1) and YNFKEQ (CDR2) are obtained from the germline V gene.

Material: CD4+ T cells from blood buffy coats. The chain couples TRBV4-2 to TRBJ1-1; no D gene call is confident. This TCR was sampled from a human donor in good health. The CDR3 loop reads CASRTVGWTEAFF. The DNA sequence is given as TGTGCCAGCAGGACGGTGGGTTGGACTGAAGCTTTCTTT.